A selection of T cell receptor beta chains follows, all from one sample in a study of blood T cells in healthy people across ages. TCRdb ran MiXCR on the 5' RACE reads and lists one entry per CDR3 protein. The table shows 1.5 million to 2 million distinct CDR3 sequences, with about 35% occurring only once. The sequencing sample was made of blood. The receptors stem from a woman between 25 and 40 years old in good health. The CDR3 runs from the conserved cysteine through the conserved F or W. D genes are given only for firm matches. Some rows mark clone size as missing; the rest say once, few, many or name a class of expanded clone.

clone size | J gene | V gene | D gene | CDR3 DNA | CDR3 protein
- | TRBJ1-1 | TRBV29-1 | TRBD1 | TGCAGCGTTAGCTCCGGGACAGGGAGGACTGAAGCTTTCTTT | CSVSSGTGRTEAFF
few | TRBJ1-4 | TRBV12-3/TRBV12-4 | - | TGTGCCAGCAGCCGGGGTGATTACGGTCAACTGTTTTTT | CASSRGDYGQLFF
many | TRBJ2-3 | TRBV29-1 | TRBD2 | TGCAGCGTGACGCGGGGGTCGGTGGCAGATACGCAGTATTTT | CSVTRGSVADTQYF
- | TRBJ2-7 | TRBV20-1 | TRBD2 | TGCAGTGCTAGAAGCGGGGGGGCCAAGGAGCAGTACTTC | CSARSGGAKEQYF
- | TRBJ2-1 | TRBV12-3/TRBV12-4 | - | TGTGCCACCTTTCCAGCGACGACCTACAATGAGCAGTTCTTC | CATFPATTYNEQFF
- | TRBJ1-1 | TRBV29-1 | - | TGCAGCGTCCCTCGGGGGGTCGATGAAGCTTTCTTT | CSVPRGVDEAFF
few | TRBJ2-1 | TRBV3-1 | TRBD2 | TGTGCCAGCAGCCAAGGTGAACTAGCGGGAAGCAATGAGCAGTTCTTC | CASSQGELAGSNEQFF
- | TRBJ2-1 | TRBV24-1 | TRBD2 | TGTGCCACCAGTGATCGACCGGGACTAGCGGGAGGGAGCTCCTACAATGAGCAGTTCTTC | CATSDRPGLAGGSSYNEQFF
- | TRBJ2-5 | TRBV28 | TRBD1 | TGTGCCAGCAGTCCCCCAGGGGGAAGGGCGACCCAGTACTTC | CASSPPGGRATQYF
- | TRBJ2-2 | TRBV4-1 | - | TGCGCCAGCAGCCCCTTGGGCCGGGGGGACACGAACACCGGGGAGCTGTTTTTT | CASSPLGRGDTNTGELFF
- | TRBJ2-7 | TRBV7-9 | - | TGTGCCAGCAGCTTAGGGGCGTTTCCCGAGCAGTACTTC | CASSLGAFPEQYF
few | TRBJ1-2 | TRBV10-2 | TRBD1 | TGCGCCAGCAGTGACCCAGCGGGACAGTACTATGGCTACACCTTC | CASSDPAGQYYGYTF
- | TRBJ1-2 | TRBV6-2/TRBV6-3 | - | TGTGCCAGCAGTTACACGGCTCGGGGGGCTAACTATGGCTACACCTTC | CASSYTARGANYGYTF
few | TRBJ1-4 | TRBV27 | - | TGTGCCAGCAGTGACTCGGGGGGCGGAAGGGAAAAACTGTTTTTT | CASSDSGGGREKLFF
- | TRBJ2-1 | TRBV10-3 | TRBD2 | TGTGCCATCAGGGAGGGGACTAGCGGAGCCTACAATGAGCAGTTCTTC | CAIREGTSGAYNEQFF